The 22 T cell receptor beta chains below come from one sample, sequenced in a study of T cell responses to AZD1222 COVID-19 vaccine. Clones were read by immunoSEQ multiplex PCR, and TCRdb kept only the in-frame ones, dropping some. The sample shows roughly 93,000 clones, roughly 88% of them seen only once. Source: peripheral blood, taken on day 0 of AZD1222 vaccination. These receptor sequences come from an adult in good health.

This chain uses TRBV5-5 with TRBJ1-3, with D uncertain. Germline loops: CDR1 SGHKS, CDR2 YYEKEE (reference sequence). The CDR3 is 16 residues long. The V end lost 0 bases, the J end lost 3 bases, and 13 bases lay between the germline ends. The CDR3 reads CASSLGQAGFGNTIYF. Written as DNA, the CDR3 is TGTGCCAGCAGCTTGGGGCAGGCTGGTTTTGGAAACACCATATATTTT. Together with reference TRBV5-5 and TRBJ1-3, the CDR3 gives the full variable domain: DAGVTQSPTHLIKTRGQQVTLRCSPISGHKSVSWYQQVLGQGPQFIFQYYEKEERGRGNFPDRFSARQFPNYSSELNVNALLLGDSALYLCASSLGQAGFGNTIYFGEGSWLTVV.

The CDR3 DNA reads TGTGCCAGCTCACCACCGAGGGTTCGGACAGATACGCAGTATTTT. Its protein product is CASSPPRVRTDTQYF. The V gene is TRBV18, the J gene TRBJ2-3; D may be TRBD2 (5 bases). Trimming removed 0 bases from V and 3 bases from J, with 10 bases in between. The CDR3 extends over 15 amino acids. Germline lookup yields CDR1 KGHSH and CDR2 LQKENI.

V usage is TRBV6-6 and J usage is TRBJ1-5; the D is unclear. This CDR3 region has 16 residues. Germline CDR1 is MNHNY and CDR2 is SVGAGI (reference sequence). The V gene lost 0 bases and the J gene lost 2 bases, with 11 bases spanning the gap. CDR3 in DNA: TGTGCCAGCAGTTACTCTGCGTCGGGTGGCAATCAGCCCCAGCATTTT. Its protein is CASSYSASGGNQPQHF.

This chain links TRBV3-1 (or the pseudogene TRBV3-2) with TRBJ2-1, with a tentative D call TRBD2 (5 bases). V was shortened by 1 base and J by 12 bases, with 7 bases between the two germline ends. CDR3 length equals 11 residues. CDR1 and CDR2 (germline): LGHDT, YNNKEL (reference sequence). CDR3 amino acids: CASSQGGGQFF. CDR3 nucleotide sequence: TGTGCCAGCAGCCAAGGAGGAGGGCAGTTCTTC.

This chain uses TRBV28 with TRBJ2-3; D might be TRBD1 (5 bases). V gave up 1 base and J gave up 3 bases, with 11 bases separating them. Germline CDR1 is MDHEN and CDR2 is SYDVKM. The CDR3 extends over 15 amino acids. The CDR3 DNA reads as TGTGCCAGCAGTTTATTGGCAGCAGGGACAGATACGCAGTATTTT. Amino acid sequence: CASSLLAAGTDTQYF.

The V call is TRBV5-1, the J call TRBJ1-6; 10 bases match TRBD1. Germline V gives CDR1 SGHRS, CDR2 YFSETQ. This CDR3 is built from 15 residues. Losses at the gene ends were 4 bases for V and 10 bases for J; bases not matched to a gene: 8. The CDR3 nucleotides read TGCGCCAGCAGCACTCCGGGACAGGGGTACTCACCCCTCCACTTT. This encodes CASSTPGQGYSPLHF.

V and J are TRBV5-1 and TRBJ2-5; D unresolved. This CDR3 region has 14 residues. Germline CDR1 SGHRS, CDR2 YFSETQ. V lost 0 bases, J lost 1 base, and 7 bases lay in between. The CDR3 region has the DNA TGCGCCAGCAGCTTGGCCCTAGGCCAAGAGACCCAGTACTTC. Amino acids: CASSLALGQETQYF. The full variable domain, rest sourced from reference TRBV5-1 and TRBJ2-5, is KAGVTQTPRYLIKTRGQQVTLSCSPISGHRSVSWYQQTPGQGLQFLFEYFSETQRNKGNFPGRFSGRQFSNSRSEMNVSTLELGDSALYLCASSLALGQETQYFGPGTRLLVL.

CDR3 residues: CASSVETNYGYTF. The CDR3 bases are TGTGCCAGCAGCGTAGAGACTAACTATGGCTACACCTTC. This chain links TRBV9 with TRBJ1-2; D is undetermined. CDR3 length: 13 amino acids. The germline V and J ends were trimmed by 0 bases and 0 bases, with 3 bases remaining between them. Germline values: CDR1 SGDLS, CDR2 YYNGEE. Looking up the rest from reference TRBV9 and TRBJ1-2 gives the full variable domain: DSGVTQTPKHLITATGQRVTLRCSPRSGDLSVYWYQQSLDQGLQFLIQYYNGEERAKGNILERFSAQQFPDLHSELNLSSLELGDSALYFCASSVETNYGYTFGSGTRLTVV.

The chain links TRBV5-1 to TRBJ1-6; a possible D gene is TRBD1 (6 bases). This CDR3 contains 15 residues. The V gene lost 5 bases and the J gene lost 6 bases, with 15 bases spanning the gap. Germline CDR1 reads SGHRS; CDR2 reads YFSETQ. CDR3 sequence: CASRSEGDGNSPLHF. For the CDR3, the DNA is TGCGCCAGCAGGAGTGAGGGGGACGGTAATTCACCCCTCCACTTT.

The chain has TRBV28 and TRBJ2-7; 8 nucleotides match TRBD1. Germline CDR1 and CDR2: MDHEN and SYDVKM. V gave up 5 bases and J gave up 1 base; unmatched junction bases: 4. This CDR3 is built from 14 residues. CDR3 coding DNA: TGTGCCAGCAGTGGACAGGGAACATCCTACGAGCAGTACTTC. Its translation is CASSGQGTSYEQYF.

The chain is built from TRBV4-3 and TRBJ2-2, with no clear D. The germline V gene has CDR1 LGHNA and CDR2 YSLEER. V gave up 1 base and J gave up 4 bases, with 7 bases separating them. CDR3 size: 14 residues. This chain's CDR3 is CASSQVGSTGELFF. The CDR3 nucleotides are TGCGCCAGCAGCCAAGTGGGCTCCACCGGGGAGCTGTTTTTT.

This chain links TRBV4-1 with TRBJ2-7; D is perhaps TRBD1 or TRBD2 (5 bases each). This CDR3 contains 14 residues. Germline V gene sequence: CDR1 MGHRA, CDR2 YSYEKL. V lost 7 bases, J lost 2 bases, and 15 bases lay in between. CDR3: CASTAGPGPYEQYF. CDR3 nucleotides: TGCGCCAGCACTGCCGGGCCGGGGCCCTACGAGCAGTACTTC.

The chain carries TRBV6-2 or TRBV6-3 and TRBJ2-7; the D is unclear. The CDR3 length is 11 residues. CDR1 is MNHEY, CDR2 SVGEGT, per germline. Trimming cost V 5 bases and J 4 bases, with 6 bases left between them. DNA for the CDR3: TGTGCCAGCAGTATAGGGTACGAGCAGTACTTC. Translated: CASSIGYEQYF.

The rearrangement uses TRBV28 and TRBJ1-3, with unresolved D. The germline V and J ends were trimmed by 2 bases and 2 bases, with 10 bases remaining between them. The CDR3 consists of 15 residues. The germline V gene encodes CDR1 MDHEN and CDR2 SYDVKM. CDR3 region: CASSLPTGTGNTIYF. The CDR3 coding sequence is TGTGCCAGCAGTTTACCTACGGGGACTGGAAACACCATATATTTT. Looking up the rest from reference TRBV28 and TRBJ1-3 gives the full variable domain: DVKVTQSSRYLVKRTGEKVFLECVQDMDHENMFWYRQDPGLGLRLIYFSYDVKMKEKGDIPEGYSVSREKKERFSLILESASTNQTSMYLCASSLPTGTGNTIYFGEGSWLTVV.

CDR3 residues: CASMAANTGELFF. Here the CDR3 DNA reads TGTGCCAGCATGGCGGCGAACACCGGGGAGCTGTTTTTT. V and J are TRBV2 and TRBJ2-2; no clear D gene. This CDR3 contains 13 residues. Trimming removed 7 bases from V and 0 bases from J, with 6 bases in between. Germline V gene lookup returns CDR1 SNHLY and CDR2 FYNNEI.

V gene TRBV18 combines with J gene TRBJ2-3; 7 bases are shared with TRBD2. Germline loops: CDR1 KGHSH, CDR2 LQKENI. This CDR3 region has 16 residues. V dropped 3 bases and J dropped 4; count of bases not matched to a gene: 10. CDR3 residues: CASSPPRAGSADTQYF. The DNA for the CDR3 is TGTGCCAGCTCACCCCCGCGAGCGGGAAGCGCAGATACGCAGTATTTT.

The genes are TRBV6-1 and TRBJ2-7; weak D call: TRBD1 (6 bases). From germline, CDR1 is MNHNS and CDR2 SASEGT. V gave up 0 bases and J gave up 4 bases, with 16 bases separating them. CDR3 size: 16 residues. The CDR3 protein is CASSEAHQGKLYEQYF. The CDR3 coding sequence is TGTGCCAGCAGTGAAGCGCATCAGGGGAAGTTATACGAGCAGTACTTC.

In DNA, the CDR3 is TGTGCCAGCAGACCCGCAAACGACGCCACGGGCAACCATTTT. Protein product: CASRPANDATGNHF. The V gene is TRBV6-6, the J gene TRBJ1-5; unclear D gene. V was pared by 6 bases and J by 16 bases, with 25 bases between. This CDR3 is 14 amino acids long. Germline-derived CDR1 and CDR2 are MNHNY and SVGAGI (reference sequence).

The rearrangement uses TRBV2 and TRBJ2-1; no firm D call. The CDR3 runs 14 residues. The ends were cut back, 8 bases at V and 6 bases at J, with 17 bases in the middle. Per germline, CDR1 SNHLY and CDR2 FYNNEI. CDR3 bases: TGTGCCAGCGGCACTACTATGGTAGGCAATGAGCAGTTCTTC. This codes for CASGTTMVGNEQFF.

The chain carries TRBV30 and TRBJ1-1; D uncertain. Germline assignment: CDR1 GTSNPN and CDR2 SVGIG (reference sequence). The CDR3 has 12 amino acids. The germline V and J ends were trimmed by 0 bases and 5 bases, with 7 bases remaining between them. The CDR3 DNA reads as TGTGCCTGGAGTGTAACCCCGACTGAAGCTTTCTTT. It yields the protein CAWSVTPTEAFF.

V gene TRBV19 combines with J gene TRBJ1-2; no definite D call. V lost 0 bases to trimming and J lost 8 bases, with 10 bases between them. In germline, CDR1 is LNHDA, CDR2 SQIVND (reference sequence). The CDR3 runs 13 residues. CDR3 nucleotides: TGTGCCAGTAGTATAGAGACTGGTCGAGGCTACACCTTC. Its translation: CASSIETGRGYTF.

The rearrangement joins TRBV28 to TRBJ1-5; 8 bases map to TRBD1. V dropped 6 bases and J dropped 4; count of bases not matched to a gene: 2. The germline gives CDR1 MDHEN, CDR2 SYDVKM. The CDR3 extends over 13 amino acids. CDR3 protein: CASRGTGNQPQHF. DNA for the CDR3: TGTGCCAGCAGGGGGACAGGAAATCAGCCCCAGCATTTT. Drawing the rest from reference TRBV28 and TRBJ1-5, the complete variable domain is DVKVTQSSRYLVKRTGEKVFLECVQDMDHENMFWYRQDPGLGLRLIYFSYDVKMKEKGDIPEGYSVSREKKERFSLILESASTNQTSMYLCASRGTGNQPQHFGDGTRLSIL.